These 19 T cell receptor beta chains came from one sample sequenced in a study of shared clonotypes between healthy human individuals. Method: immunoSEQ multiplex PCR; TCRdb's copy keeps in-frame clones and lacks some. Here the sample spans some 1.1 million clones, approximately 80% being singletons. Sequencing was carried out using memory CD4+ T cells from PBMCs. The subset: CD45RA-negative fraction. Receptor source: a man in his late teens or twenties in good health. Some clones in this sample may be carry-over from other donors' samples.

The rearrangement uses TRBV5-5 and TRBJ1-2; weak D call: TRBD1 (5 bases). Trimming took 3 bases from V and 0 from J, leaving 12 bases between them. There are 15 residues in the CDR3. CDR1 and CDR2 from the germline V gene are SGHKS and YYEKEE (reference sequence). The CDR3 reads CASSWGTVTNYGYTF. The DNA of the CDR3 is TGTGCCAGCAGCTGGGGGACGGTAACTAACTATGGCTACACCTTC. Variable domain in full (rest from reference TRBV5-5 and TRBJ1-2): DAGVTQSPTHLIKTRGQQVTLRCSPISGHKSVSWYQQVLGQGPQFIFQYYEKEERGRGNFPDRFSARQFPNYSSELNVNALLLGDSALYLCASSWGTVTNYGYTFGSGTRLTVV.

This clone was picked up one time. The CDR3 DNA reads as TGTGCCAGCTCACCGACAGGTTCCCTAATCGACGAGCAGTACTTC. It yields the protein CASSPTGSLIDEQYF. The chain is built from TRBV18 and TRBJ2-7; tentative D call: TRBD1 (6 bases). V was pared by 3 bases and J by 5 bases, with 17 bases between. The germline V gene encodes CDR1 KGHSH and CDR2 LQKENI. The CDR3 extends over 15 amino acids.

This clone was seen a single time. The chain combines TRBV7-8 with TRBJ2-7; the D gene is possibly TRBD1 (8 bases). Germline loops: CDR1 SGHVS, CDR2 FQNEAQ. The V gene lost 5 bases and the J gene lost 2 bases, with 13 bases spanning the gap. The CDR3 length is 14 residues. CDR3 protein: CASSVTGGAYEQYF. The CDR3 DNA is TGTGCCAGCAGCGTAACAGGGGGGGCCTACGAGCAGTACTTC.

The rearrangement links TRBV5-4 to TRBJ2-1; D possibly uses TRBD1 or TRBD2 (5 bases each). Germline V CDR1 and CDR2: SGHNT, YYREEE (reference sequence). This CDR3 is built from 14 residues. Trimming removed 8 bases from V and 1 base from J, with 13 bases in between. CDR3 protein: CASSSRGSYNEQFF. The CDR3 nucleotides read TGTGCCAGTTCCTCGAGGGGATCCTACAATGAGCAGTTCTTC.

The chain joins TRBV27 to TRBJ2-5; 10 nucleotides line up with TRBD1. The V and J ends lost 5 bases and 5 bases, in that order; junction bases with no gene match: 8. This CDR3 is built from 15 residues. Looked up from germline, CDR1 is MNHEY and CDR2 is SMNVEV (reference sequence). CDR3 bases: TGTGCCAGCAGTGGGCCGACAGGGGGCGTGGAGACCCAGTACTTC. Its protein is CASSGPTGGVETQYF.

This chain joins TRBV7-3 and TRBJ2-3, with D unclear. This CDR3 comprises 13 residues. V dropped 3 bases and J dropped 6 bases, with 10 bases sitting between them. From germline, CDR1 is SGHTA and CDR2 FQGTGA. For the CDR3, the DNA is TGTGCCAGCAGCTTGTCGGCACGGGATACGCAGTATTTT. Translation gives CASSLSARDTQYF.

J is TRBJ1-1 and V is TRBV12-5; a weak D match, TRBD1 (6 bases). V dropped 6 bases and J dropped 1 base, with 15 bases sitting between them. This CDR3 contains 15 residues. Per the germline V gene, CDR1 is LGHNT and CDR2 is FRNRAP. The CDR3 loop reads CASGPSGGRNTEAFF. The CDR3, as DNA: TGTGCTAGTGGCCCATCGGGGGGCCGGAACACTGAAGCTTTCTTT.

This sequence joins TRBV2 and TRBJ2-3; D uncertain. V shed 3 bases and J shed 0 bases, with 13 bases lying between them. CDR1 is SNHLY, CDR2 FYNNEI, per germline. CDR3 length: 16 amino acids. The CDR3 DNA sequence: TGTGCCAGCAGTGACCCGACAAAGAGGAGCACAGATACGCAGTATTTT. Encoded protein: CASSDPTKRSTDTQYF.

The chain is built from TRBV28 and TRBJ1-5; 8 positions match TRBD1. The V and J ends lost 4 bases and 5 bases, in that order; junction bases with no gene match: 4. CDR3 length: 14 residues. Germline values: CDR1 MDHEN, CDR2 SYDVKM. CDR3 sequence reads: CASSSDRAYQPQHF. CDR3 bases: TGTGCCAGCAGTTCGGACAGGGCGTATCAGCCCCAGCATTTT. Supplemented by reference TRBV28 and TRBJ1-5, the full variable domain reads DVKVTQSSRYLVKRTGEKVFLECVQDMDHENMFWYRQDPGLGLRLIYFSYDVKMKEKGDIPEGYSVSREKKERFSLILESASTNQTSMYLCASSSDRAYQPQHFGDGTRLSIL.

The chain uses TRBV12-5 and TRBJ2-2; D is ambiguous. With 5 bases removed from V and 0 bases from J, the gap between germline ends came to 4 bases. CDR3 length: 13 amino acids. The germline gives CDR1 LGHNT, CDR2 FRNRAP. The CDR3 region is CASGTSNTGELFF. The CDR3 coding sequence is TGTGCTAGTGGTACCTCGAACACCGGGGAGCTGTTTTTT.

The V call is TRBV28, the J call TRBJ1-5; 11 positions match TRBD1. CDR3 length equals 17 residues. The V segment lost 3 bases and the J segment 4 bases; nucleotides outside the gene matches: 8. Per the germline V gene, CDR1 is MDHEN and CDR2 is SYDVKM. Here the CDR3 reads CASSLPTGTGGNQPQHF. DNA of the CDR3: TGTGCCAGCAGTTTGCCCACCGGGACAGGGGGGAATCAGCCCCAGCATTTT.

A remark on this clone: Other DNA sequences within the sample encode an identical CDR3. The chain uses TRBV29-1 and TRBJ1-5, with D perhaps TRBD1 (5 bases). Deletions cut 4 bases from V and 2 bases from J, with 9 bases between. CDR1 and CDR2 from the germline V gene are SQVTM and ANQGSEA. The CDR3 runs to 13 residues. CDR3 nucleotide sequence: TGCAGCGTTGGGGGGGGAGGCAATCAGCCCCAGCATTTT. This gives the protein CSVGGGGNQPQHF.

Notes on this clone: Other nucleotide sequences from this sample produce the same CDR3. The chain carries TRBV7-3 and TRBJ2-2, with D perhaps assigned TRBD1 or TRBD2 (5 bases each). Germline V gene lookup returns CDR1 SGHTA and CDR2 FQGTGA. V lost 2 bases and J lost 4, with 5 bases in between. The CDR3 is 13 residues long. This CDR3 is CASSLGGTGELFF. The CDR3 coding sequence is TGTGCCAGCAGCTTAGGGGGCACCGGGGAGCTGTTTTTT.

Note on this clone: A much larger clone lies a single base off, so this may be a read error. The CDR3 DNA is TGTGCCAGCAGCTTAGCGGGAGCCTACAATGAGCAGTTCTTC. Translation gives CASSLAGAYNEQFF. The chain links TRBV7-8 to TRBJ2-1; possible D gene TRBD2, 5 bases. Trimming stripped 0 bases from V and 2 bases from J, with 5 bases between. Germline CDR1 and CDR2: SGHVS and FQNEAQ. The CDR3 runs to 14 residues.

This sequence joins TRBV4-2 and TRBJ2-1, with 9 nucleotides matching TRBD2. Losses at the gene ends were 0 bases for V and 15 bases for J; bases not matched to a gene: 12. Per the germline V gene, CDR1 is LGHNA and CDR2 is YNFKEQ. The CDR3 is made up of 15 amino acids. As DNA, the CDR3 is TGTGCCAGCAGCCAAGAGGAGGGTAGCGGGAGAGGGCGGTTCTTC. This sequence encodes CASSQEEGSGRGRFF.

The rearrangement links TRBV7-9 to TRBJ2-3; 11 bases align to TRBD2. J lost 2 bases, V lost 4 bases, and 5 bases had no gene match. Germline CDR1 is SEHNR and CDR2 is FQNEAQ (reference sequence). The CDR3 length is 16 residues. The CDR3, as DNA: TGTGCCAGCAGCTACCGACTAGCGGGATACACAGATACGCAGTATTTT. It encodes CASSYRLAGYTDTQYF. Full variable domain (rest looked up from reference TRBV7-9 and TRBJ2-3): DTGVSQNPRHKITKRGQNVTFRCDPISEHNRLYWYRQTLGQGPEFLTYFQNEAQLEKSRLLSDRFSAERPKGSFSTLEIQRTEQGDSAMYLCASSYRLAGYTDTQYFGPGTRLTVL.

Details on this clone: The same CDR3 can be traced to other DNA sequences in this sample. The V call is TRBV5-1, the J call TRBJ2-1, with D unclear. The CDR3 has 11 amino acids. Trimming cost V 4 bases and J 5 bases, with 4 bases left between them. The V gene's germline CDR1 is SGHRS and CDR2 YFSETQ. CDR3 in DNA: TGCGCCAGCAGCCCGAACAATGAGCAGTTCTTC. This translates into CASSPNNEQFF. The full variable domain, rest sourced from reference TRBV5-1 and TRBJ2-1, is KAGVTQTPRYLIKTRGQQVTLSCSPISGHRSVSWYQQTPGQGLQFLFEYFSETQRNKGNFPGRFSGRQFSNSRSEMNVSTLELGDSALYLCASSPNNEQFFGPGTRLTVL.

The V call is TRBV5-1, the J call TRBJ2-5; 10 bases align to TRBD1. The closer fit of TRBJ2-7 to the DNA end suggests the J call may be wrong. The length of the CDR3 is 14 residues. Per the germline V gene, CDR1 is SGHRS and CDR2 is YFSETQ. The CDR3 protein is CASSLGTGGYEQYF. The CDR3 coding sequence is TGCGCCAGCAGCTTGGGGACAGGGGGCTACGAGCAGTACTTC.

A few counts support this clone. CDR3 in DNA: TGTGCCAGCAGCCCGGCCGGCGGGAGGGCGGAAGAGACCCAGTACTTC. Translated: CASSPAGGRAEETQYF. V and J are TRBV9 and TRBJ2-5; 9 nucleotides line up with TRBD2. CDR1 is SGDLS, CDR2 YYNGEE, per germline. This CDR3 spans 16 amino acids. The junction had 10 bases not matched to a gene; V was cut back by 4 bases and J by 3 bases.